The 3 T cell receptor beta chains below come from one sample, sequenced in a study of T-cell memory formation after mild COVID-19. MiXCR was run by TCRdb on the 5' RACE reads, yielding one entry per CDR3 protein. The table has roughly 80,000 distinct CDR3 sequences, 20% to 30% seen once. Material for sequencing was PBMCs or a T cell subset sorted from them (not recorded which). The receptors were gathered from a man between 18 and 29 years old who had mild COVID-19 (a few samples of this study predate the infection). Cell type and time point are not known.

The chain recombines TRBV27 with TRBJ1-2; 9 positions match TRBD1. The CDR3 consists of 14 residues. Germline CDR1 and CDR2: MNHEY and SMNVEV (reference sequence). Losses at the gene ends were 7 bases for V and 7 bases for J; bases not matched to a gene: 10. CDR3 DNA: TGTGCCAGCAAATCAAACACAGGGGGCTCTGGCTACACCTTC. Translating gives CASKSNTGGSGYTF.

The V call is TRBV3-1, the J call TRBJ1-5; the D is unclear. In germline, CDR1 is LGHDT, CDR2 YNNKEL (reference sequence). CDR3 size: 14 residues. V lost 0 bases, J lost 7 bases, and 10 bases lay in between. In DNA, the CDR3 is TGTGCCAGCAGCCAAGATTTTGGCCGACAGCCCCAGCATTTT. This translates into CASSQDFGRQPQHF. The full variable domain, in which reference TRBV3-1 and TRBJ1-5 provide the parts outside the CDR3, is DTAVSQTPKYLVTQMGNDKSIKCEQNLGHDTMYWYKQDSKKFLKIMFSYNNKELIINETVPNRFSPKSPDKAHLNLHINSLELGDSAVYFCASSQDFGRQPQHFGDGTRLSIL.

This clonotype was observed a handful of times. The chain uses TRBV5-1 and TRBJ2-7; D remains unclear. The CDR3 is 11 residues long. V was cut by 3 bases and J by 4 bases, with 5 bases left in between. Germline V gene data show CDR1 as SGHRS and CDR2 as YFSETQ. The CDR3 nucleotides are TGCGCCAGCAGCTCTGAGTACGAGCAGTACTTC. It yields the protein CASSSEYEQYF.